This TCR beta chain came from a study of OX40 agonist ivuxolimab in advanced cancers. Sequencing used immunoSEQ multiplex PCR; TCRdb keeps in-frame clones, though not all of them. Here the sample spans approximately 12,000 clones, 70% to 75% being singletons. In the case of this clone: Its antigen is currently unknown.

Study outcomes and limitations: Antigen specificity of clonally expanded peripheral T cells was not established.

The length of the CDR3 is 13 residues. Germline loops: CDR1 SNHLY, CDR2 FYNNEI. Trimming left V 1 base short and J 4 bases short, with 7 bases between. V and J are TRBV2 and TRBJ2-5; D possibly corresponds to TRBD2 (5 bases). The source was CD4+ or CD8+ T cells sorted from blood, collected in a trial of the OX40 agonist ivuxolimab. This clonotype originated in an adult with an advanced solid tumor such as melanoma, head and neck, liver or kidney cancer. CDR3 coding DNA: TGTGCCAGCAGTGAAGATGGAGGAGAGACCCAGTACTTC. This codes for CASSEDGGETQYF.